The 2 T cell receptor beta chains below come from one sample, sequenced in a study of lymphopenia after photon versus proton radiotherapy. Sequencing was performed with immunoSEQ multiplex PCR; in TCRdb, only in-frame clones are kept and a portion is missing. The sample has 20,000 to 30,000 clones, around 85% seen once. Sequencing was performed on peripheral blood, taken from a patient treated with photon-based radiotherapy. The source of these receptors is a man aged 25-45 years with gastric cancer.

The chain couples TRBV4-2 to TRBJ2-7, with 7 bases identical to TRBD1. V trimming: 0 bases; J trimming: 0 bases; junction bases outside the gene matches: 5. This CDR3 comprises 16 residues. Germline V gene sequence: CDR1 LGHNA, CDR2 YNFKEQ. The CDR3 bases are TGTGCCAGCAGCCAAGATGAAGGGGGCAACTCCTACGAGCAGTACTTC. Its protein product is CASSQDEGGNSYEQYF.

This chain links TRBV20-1 with TRBJ2-5; D unclear. Germline loops: CDR1 DFQATT, CDR2 SNEGSKA (reference sequence). The V end was cut by 6 bases, the J end by 5 bases, with 10 bases between. The CDR3 is 11 amino acids. The CDR3 here is CSARTGETQYF. The CDR3 region has the DNA TGCAGTGCCCGCACCGGGGAGACCCAGTACTTC.